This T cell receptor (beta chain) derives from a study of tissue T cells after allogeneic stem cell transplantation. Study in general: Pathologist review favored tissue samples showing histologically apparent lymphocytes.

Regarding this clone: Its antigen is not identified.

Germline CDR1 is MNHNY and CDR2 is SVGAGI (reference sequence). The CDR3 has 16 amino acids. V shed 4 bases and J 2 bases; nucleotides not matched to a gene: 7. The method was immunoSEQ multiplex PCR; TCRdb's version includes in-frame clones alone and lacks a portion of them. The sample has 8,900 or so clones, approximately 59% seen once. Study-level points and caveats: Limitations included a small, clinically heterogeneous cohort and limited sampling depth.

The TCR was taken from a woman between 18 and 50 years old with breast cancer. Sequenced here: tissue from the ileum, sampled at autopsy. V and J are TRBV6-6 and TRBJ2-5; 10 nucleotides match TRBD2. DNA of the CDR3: TGTGCCAGCAGTTCCGACGGGACTAGCGCTCAAGAGACCCAGTACTTC. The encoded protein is CASSSDGTSAQETQYF.